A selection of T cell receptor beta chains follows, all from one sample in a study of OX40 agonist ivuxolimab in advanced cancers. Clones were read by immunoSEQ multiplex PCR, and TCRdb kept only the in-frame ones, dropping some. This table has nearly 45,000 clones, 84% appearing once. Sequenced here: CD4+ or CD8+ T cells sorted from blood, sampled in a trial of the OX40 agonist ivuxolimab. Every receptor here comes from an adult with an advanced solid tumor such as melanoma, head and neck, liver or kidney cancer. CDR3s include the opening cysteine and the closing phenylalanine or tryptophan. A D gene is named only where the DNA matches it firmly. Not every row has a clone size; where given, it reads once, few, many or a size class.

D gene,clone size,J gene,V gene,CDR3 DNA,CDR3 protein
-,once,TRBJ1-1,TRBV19,TGTGCCAGTAGTCTCACAGGGCCGAACACTGAAGCTTTCTTT,CASSLTGPNTEAFF
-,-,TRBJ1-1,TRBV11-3,TGTGCCAGCAGGTCTCCGGGAGGGAGGACTGAAGCTTTCTTT,CASRSPGGRTEAFF
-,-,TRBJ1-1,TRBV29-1,TGCAGCGTTGATATGGGGAAGGAGGCTGAAGCTTTCTTT,CSVDMGKEAEAFF
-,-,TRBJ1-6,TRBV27,TGTGCCAGCAGTTTGTCGACGGGTGGCGGTAATTCACCCCTCCACTTT,CASSLSTGGGNSPLHF
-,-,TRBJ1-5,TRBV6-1,TGTGCCAGCAGTGAAAGGCCTACTTATAATCAGCCCCAGCATTTT,CASSERPTYNQPQHF
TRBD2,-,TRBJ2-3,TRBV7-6,TGTGCCAGCAGTTACGGGGGGACAGATACGCAGTATTTT,CASSYGGTDTQYF
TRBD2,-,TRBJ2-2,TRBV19,TGTGCCAGTAGTATGGCAAGCGGGAGCACCGGGGAGCTGTTTTTT,CASSMASGSTGELFF
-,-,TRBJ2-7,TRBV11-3,TGTGCCAGCAGCTTGATGGATAACGAGCAGTACTTC,CASSLMDNEQYF
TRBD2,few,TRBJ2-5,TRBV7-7,TGTGCCAGCAGCTCCCGGGCGGGAGACCAAGAGACCCAGTACTTC,CASSSRAGDQETQYF
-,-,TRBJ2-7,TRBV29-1,TGCAGCGTTGTCCGCGGGTCCTACGAGCAGTACTTC,CSVVRGSYEQYF
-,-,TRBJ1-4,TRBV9,TGTGCCAGCAGCCTAGGGGGACGGACTAATGAAAAACTGTTTTTT,CASSLGGRTNEKLFF
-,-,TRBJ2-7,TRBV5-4,TGTGCCAGCAGCTTGTCAGGTTCTCCCTACGAGCAGTACTTC,CASSLSGSPYEQYF
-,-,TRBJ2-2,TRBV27,TGTGCCAGCAGTTTAGGACTTTCGGGCACCGGGGAGCTGTTTTTT,CASSLGLSGTGELFF
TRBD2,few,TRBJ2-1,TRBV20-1,TGCAGTGCCCCTAGCGGGATAAAGCAGTTCTTC,CSAPSGIKQFF
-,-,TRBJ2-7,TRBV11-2,TGTGCCAGCAGCTTAGGGGGTAGTGGGTACGAGCAGTACTTC,CASSLGGSGYEQYF
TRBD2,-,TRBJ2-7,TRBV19,TGTGCCAGCCGGACTAGCGGGAGTCTGGGCGAGCAGTACTTC,CASRTSGSLGEQYF
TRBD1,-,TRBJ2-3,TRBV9,TGTGCCAGCAGCGCGACAGGGATTTTCACAGATACGCAGTATTTT,CASSATGIFTDTQYF
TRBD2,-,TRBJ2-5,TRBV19,TGTGCCAGTAGTATAGGATCGGCTAGCGGGGTTGTCCTACAAGAGACCCAGTACTTC,CASSIGSASGVVLQETQYF
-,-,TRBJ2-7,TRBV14,TGTGCCAGCAGCCATGGAGGCCTAGGCGAGCAGTACTTC,CASSHGGLGEQYF
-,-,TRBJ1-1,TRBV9,TGTGCCAGCAGCGCCACCGGGAACACTGAAGCTTTCTTT,CASSATGNTEAFF
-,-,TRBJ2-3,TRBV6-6,TGTGCCAGCAGTTGGCCGGGGGTAAGCACAGATACGCAGTATTTT,CASSWPGVSTDTQYF
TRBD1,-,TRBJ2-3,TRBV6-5,TGTGCCAGCAGAACCGGGACAGGGACAGATACGCAGTATTTT,CASRTGTGTDTQYF
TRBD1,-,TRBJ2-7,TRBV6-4,TGTGCCAGTGGAACAGGGGCCCATCCCCTTTACGAGCAGTACTTC,CASGTGAHPLYEQYF
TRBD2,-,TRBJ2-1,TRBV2,TGTGCCATTCTAGCGGAGGCCTACAATGAGCAGTTCTTC,CAILAEAYNEQFF
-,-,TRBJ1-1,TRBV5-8,TGTGCCAGCACCTACCCTTCGGGGAACACTGAAGCTTTCTTT,CASTYPSGNTEAFF
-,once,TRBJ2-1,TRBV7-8,TGTGCCAGCAGCCGTGGGGCAGGGTCGTATGAGCAGTTCTTC,CASSRGAGSYEQFF
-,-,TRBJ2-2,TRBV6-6,TGTGCCAGCAGTCTACTCACGGTCCGAGGCACCGGGGAGCTGTTTTTT,CASSLLTVRGTGELFF
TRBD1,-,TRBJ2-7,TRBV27,TGTGCCAGCAGTCCGACAGGGGGCGTACACGAGCAGTACTTC,CASSPTGGVHEQYF
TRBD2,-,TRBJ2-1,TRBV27,TGTGCCAGCAGTTCCTACACTAGCGAATTAACCTACAATGAGCAGTTCTTC,CASSSYTSELTYNEQFF
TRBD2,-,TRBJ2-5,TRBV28,TGTGCCAGCGGGGGACTAACGGTAGCCCAGTACTTC,CASGGLTVAQYF
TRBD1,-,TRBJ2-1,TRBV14,TGTGCCAGTCGAAAGACAGGGGAAAATGAGCAGTTCTTC,CASRKTGENEQFF
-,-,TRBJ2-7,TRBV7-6,TGTGCCAGCAGCCATAGCCCTTCCTACGAGCAGTACTTC,CASSHSPSYEQYF
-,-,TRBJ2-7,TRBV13,TGTGCCAGCGAGGGGCAGGGGCCGATCCCCGGCTACGAGCAGTACTTC,CASEGQGPIPGYEQYF
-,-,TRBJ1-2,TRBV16,TGTGCCAGCAGCCAATCAATTTCAGTCTATGGCTACACCTTC,CASSQSISVYGYTF
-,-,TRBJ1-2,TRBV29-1,TGCAGCGTCGATAACCCCACTAACTATGGCTACACCTTC,CSVDNPTNYGYTF
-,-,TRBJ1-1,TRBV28,TGTGCCAGCAGTTCGGTTACGGGAGGAACTGAAGCTTTCTTT,CASSSVTGGTEAFF
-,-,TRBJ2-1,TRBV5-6,TGTGCCAGCAGCTTGGGGGGTGGTCCGAATGGGCAGTTCTTC,CASSLGGGPNGQFF
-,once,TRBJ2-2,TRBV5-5,TGTGCCAGCAGCTCCGCGACAGCATTGGGCGGGGAGCTGTTTTTT,CASSSATALGGELFF
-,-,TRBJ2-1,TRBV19,TGTGCCAGTAGTATAGTTGTATCCAATGAGCAGTTCTTC,CASSIVVSNEQFF
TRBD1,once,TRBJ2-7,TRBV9,TGTGCCAGCAGCCCCGCAGGGGGCCACGAGCAGTACTTC,CASSPAGGHEQYF
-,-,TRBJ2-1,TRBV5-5,TGTGCCAGCAGCTTACAAGACCCATTCTACAATGAGCAGTTCTTC,CASSLQDPFYNEQFF
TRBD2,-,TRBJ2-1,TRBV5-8,TGTGCCAGCAGCCTCGGGGGGTCGTGGGAGCAGTTCTTC,CASSLGGSWEQFF
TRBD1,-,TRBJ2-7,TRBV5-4,TGTGCCAGCAGCTTGGAGGGGACAGGGGTCGAGCAGTACTTC,CASSLEGTGVEQYF
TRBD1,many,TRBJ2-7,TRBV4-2,TGTGCCAGCAGCCCAGGACAGGGGGCGAGGGAGCAGTACTTC,CASSPGQGAREQYF
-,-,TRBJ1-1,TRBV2,TGTGCCAGCGAGACGGCGGGGCCGAACACTGAAGCTTTCTTT,CASETAGPNTEAFF
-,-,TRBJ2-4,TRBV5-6,TGTGCCAGCAGCTCCTCGACAGGACTGAGCATTCAGTACTTC,CASSSSTGLSIQYF
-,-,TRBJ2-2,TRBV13,TGTGCCAGCAGCGCCTATTCGAACACCGGGGAGCTGTTTTTT,CASSAYSNTGELFF
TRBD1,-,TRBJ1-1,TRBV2,TGTGCCAGCAGCAAGACAGGGGGCGAACCTTTCTTT,CASSKTGGEPFF
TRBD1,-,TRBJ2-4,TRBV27,TGTGCCAGCAGTTCCCCGACAGGGGCAAACATTCAGTACTTC,CASSSPTGANIQYF
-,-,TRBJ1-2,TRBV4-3,TGCGCCAGCAGCCCAAGACGCGGGGATGGCTACACCTTC,CASSPRRGDGYTF
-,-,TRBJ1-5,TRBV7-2,TGTGCCAGCAGCTTATGGGCAGGGGTGAGCAATCAGCCCCAGCATTTT,CASSLWAGVSNQPQHF
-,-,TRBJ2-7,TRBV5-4,TGTGCCAGCAGCTTGGGGCTTGGCGGCGAGCAGTACTTC,CASSLGLGGEQYF
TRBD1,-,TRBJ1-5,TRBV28,TGTGCCAGCAGTTTACCCCAGGACAGGGTTCAGCCCCAGCATTTT,CASSLPQDRVQPQHF